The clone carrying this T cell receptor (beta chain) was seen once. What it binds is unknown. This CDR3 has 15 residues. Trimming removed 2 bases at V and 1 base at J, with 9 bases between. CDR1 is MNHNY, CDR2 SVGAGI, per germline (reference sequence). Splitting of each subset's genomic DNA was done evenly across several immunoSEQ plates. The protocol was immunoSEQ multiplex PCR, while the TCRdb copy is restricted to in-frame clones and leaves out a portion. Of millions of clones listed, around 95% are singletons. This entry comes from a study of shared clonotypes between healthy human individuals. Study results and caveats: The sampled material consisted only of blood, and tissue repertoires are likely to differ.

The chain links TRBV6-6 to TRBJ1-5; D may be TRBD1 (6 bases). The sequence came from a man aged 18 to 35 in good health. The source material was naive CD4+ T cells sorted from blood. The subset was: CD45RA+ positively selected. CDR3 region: CASSYRGASNQPQHF. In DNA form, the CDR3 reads TGTGCCAGCAGTTACAGGGGGGCGAGCAATCAGCCCCAGCATTTT.